This TCR beta chain was recorded in a study of human T cells and chemical hapten exposure. Across the whole study: Variability of per-sample TCR yields stemmed mainly from small differences in pooled library volume. Study results and caveats: Significantly more large CDR3 similarity clusters were formed by expanded TCRs than by controls.

The sample's time point: pre-sensitization, week 0. Treatment denoted: therapeutic diphenylcyclopropenone sensitization with weekly scalp DPC. Germline V gene lookup returns CDR1 ENHRY and CDR2 SYGVKD. This CDR3 region has 13 residues. V was cut by 11 bases and J by 0 bases, with 14 bases left in between. TCRdb recomputed calls from the RACE reads with MiXCR, one row per CDR3 protein. Among about 180,000 distinct CDR3 sequences listed, 25% to 30% were seen once. The sample holds a few counts of this clonotype. What it binds is unknown. The sample in question was whole blood, obtained in connection with sensitization to the hapten diphenylcyclopropenone (DPC). The chain is built from TRBV10-3 and TRBJ2-7; D might be TRBD1 or TRBD2, each matching 6 bases. The receptor was isolated from a woman aged 30 to 39 with alopecia areata. Some clones in this sample may be carry-over from other donors' samples. CDR3 coding DNA: TGTGCCTCGAGGGGGGCCATCTCCTACGAGCAGTACTTC. Its translation: CASRGAISYEQYF.